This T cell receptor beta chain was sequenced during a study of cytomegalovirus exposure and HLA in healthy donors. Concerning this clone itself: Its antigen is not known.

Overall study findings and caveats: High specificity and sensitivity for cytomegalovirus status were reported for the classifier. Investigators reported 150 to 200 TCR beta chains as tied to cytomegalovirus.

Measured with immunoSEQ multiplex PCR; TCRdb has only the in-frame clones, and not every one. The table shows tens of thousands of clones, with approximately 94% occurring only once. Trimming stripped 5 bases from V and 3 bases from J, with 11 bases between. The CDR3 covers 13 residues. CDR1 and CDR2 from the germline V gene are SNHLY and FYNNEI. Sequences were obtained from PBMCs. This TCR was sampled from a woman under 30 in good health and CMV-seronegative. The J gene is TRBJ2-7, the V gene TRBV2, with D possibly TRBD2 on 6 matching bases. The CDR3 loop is CASSSRGNYEQYF. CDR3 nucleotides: TGTGCCAGCAGTTCCCGGGGGAACTACGAGCAGTACTTC.